The clone carrying this T cell receptor (beta chain) was observed a few times. The V gene end was trimmed by 4 bases and the J gene end by 6 bases; junction bases not matched to a gene: 17. There are 18 residues in the CDR3. From germline, CDR1 is LGHNT and CDR2 FRNRAP. This sample was taken from a study of blood T cell repertoires in COVID-19. On the study more broadly: Material from acute and convalescent COVID-19 was sourced from the United States, Italy and Spain. Nucleic acid was either cDNA or gDNA, and it came from T cells, B-cell-depleted T cells, or PBMCs.

Original methodology: From reference gene primer amplification, estimates of nucleated cell counts were derived. Assay used: immunoSEQ multiplex PCR; TCRdb lists only in-frame clones, some missing. For V, J and clone size, that table is used; D and trimming come from the DNA. Of about 83,000 clones in the sample, roughly 82% are singletons; the top ten hold 8%. V usage is TRBV12-5 and J usage is TRBJ2-2; 7 nucleotides align to TRBD2. The sequence came from a man aged 50 to 60 with active COVID-19. The sequencing sample was made of peripheral blood. DNA for the CDR3: TGTGCTAGTGGTTCGCAGACTACCCAGGCGGGGGTTGCCGGGGAGCTGTTTTTT. Its translation is CASGSQTTQAGVAGELFF.